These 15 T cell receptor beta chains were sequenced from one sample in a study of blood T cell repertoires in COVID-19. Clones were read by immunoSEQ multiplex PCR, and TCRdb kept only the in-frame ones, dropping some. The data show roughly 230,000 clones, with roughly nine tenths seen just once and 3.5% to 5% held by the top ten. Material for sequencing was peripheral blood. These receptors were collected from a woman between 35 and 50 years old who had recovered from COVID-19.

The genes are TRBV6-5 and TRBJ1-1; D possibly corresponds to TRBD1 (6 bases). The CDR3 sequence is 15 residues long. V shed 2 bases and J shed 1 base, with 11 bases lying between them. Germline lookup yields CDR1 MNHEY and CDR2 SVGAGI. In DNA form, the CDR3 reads TGTGCCAGCAGTTACCGCGTGACAGGGAACACTGAAGCTTTCTTT. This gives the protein CASSYRVTGNTEAFF.

In nucleotides, the CDR3 is TGTGCCAGTAGTACCCGGACAGGGCTGGGGTCCACTGAAGCTTTCTTT. Protein product: CASSTRTGLGSTEAFF. This chain connects TRBV19 to TRBJ1-1; 8 positions match TRBD1. The CDR3 consists of 16 residues. Germline V gene data show CDR1 as LNHDA and CDR2 as SQIVND (reference sequence). V shed 4 bases and J 4 bases; nucleotides not matched to a gene: 11.

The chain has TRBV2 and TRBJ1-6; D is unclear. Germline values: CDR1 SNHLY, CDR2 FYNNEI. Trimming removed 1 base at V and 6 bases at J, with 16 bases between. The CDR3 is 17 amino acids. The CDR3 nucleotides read TGTGCCAGCAGTGAAGGACTAGGGAGGCTAAGTAATTCACCCCTCCACTTT. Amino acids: CASSEGLGRLSNSPLHF.

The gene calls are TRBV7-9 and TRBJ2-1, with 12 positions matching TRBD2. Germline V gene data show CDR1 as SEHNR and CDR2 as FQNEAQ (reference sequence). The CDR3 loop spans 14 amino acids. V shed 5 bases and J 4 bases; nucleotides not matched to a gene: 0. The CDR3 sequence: CASSTSGRYNEQFF. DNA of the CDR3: TGTGCCAGCAGCACTAGCGGGAGGTACAATGAGCAGTTCTTC.

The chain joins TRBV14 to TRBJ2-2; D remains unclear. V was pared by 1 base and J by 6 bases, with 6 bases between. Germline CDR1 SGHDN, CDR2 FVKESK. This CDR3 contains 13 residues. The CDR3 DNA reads TGTGCCAGCAGCCAAGTCCGGGCCGGGGAGCTGTTTTTT. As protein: CASSQVRAGELFF.

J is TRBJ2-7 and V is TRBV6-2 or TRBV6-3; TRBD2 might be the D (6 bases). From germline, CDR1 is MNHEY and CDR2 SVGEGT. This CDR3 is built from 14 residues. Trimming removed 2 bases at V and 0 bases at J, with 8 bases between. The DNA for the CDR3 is TGTGCCAGCAGTTACGCGGGGTCCTCCTACGAGCAGTACGTC. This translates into CASSYAGSSYEQYV.

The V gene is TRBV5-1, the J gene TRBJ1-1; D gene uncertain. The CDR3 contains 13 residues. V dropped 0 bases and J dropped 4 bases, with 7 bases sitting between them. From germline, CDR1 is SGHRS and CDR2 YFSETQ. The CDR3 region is CASSLGALTEAFF. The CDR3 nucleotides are TGCGCCAGCAGCTTGGGCGCGCTCACTGAAGCTTTCTTT.

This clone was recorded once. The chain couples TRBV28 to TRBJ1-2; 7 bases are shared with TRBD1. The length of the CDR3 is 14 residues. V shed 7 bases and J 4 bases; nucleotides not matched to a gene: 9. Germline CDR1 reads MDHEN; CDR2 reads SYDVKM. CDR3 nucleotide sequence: TGTGCCAGCAACCTAGACAGGGTTGTCTATGGCTACACCTTC. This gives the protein CASNLDRVVYGYTF.

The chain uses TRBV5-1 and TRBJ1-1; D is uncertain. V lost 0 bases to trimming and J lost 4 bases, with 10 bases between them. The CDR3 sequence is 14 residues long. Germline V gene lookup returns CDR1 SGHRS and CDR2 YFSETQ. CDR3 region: CASSLVGAGTEAFF. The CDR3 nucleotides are TGCGCCAGCAGCTTGGTCGGCGCGGGCACTGAAGCTTTCTTT.

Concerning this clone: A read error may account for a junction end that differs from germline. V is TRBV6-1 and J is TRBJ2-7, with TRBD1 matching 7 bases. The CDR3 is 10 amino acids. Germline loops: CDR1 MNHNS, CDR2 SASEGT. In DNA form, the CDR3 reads TGTGCCAGCAGTGAGGGACAGACCAGCTTC. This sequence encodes CASSEGQTSF.

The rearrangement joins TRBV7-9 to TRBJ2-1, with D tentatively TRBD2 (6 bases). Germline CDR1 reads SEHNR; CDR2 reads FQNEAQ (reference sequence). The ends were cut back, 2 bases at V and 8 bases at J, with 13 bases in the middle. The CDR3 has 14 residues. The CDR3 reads CASSLSGRGYEQFF. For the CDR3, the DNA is TGTGCCAGCAGCTTATCCGGGAGAGGGTATGAGCAGTTCTTC.

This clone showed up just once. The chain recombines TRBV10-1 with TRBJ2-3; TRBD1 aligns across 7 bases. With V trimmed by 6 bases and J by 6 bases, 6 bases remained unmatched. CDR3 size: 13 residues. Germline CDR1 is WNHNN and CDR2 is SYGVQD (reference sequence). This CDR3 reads CASSLQGTDTQYF. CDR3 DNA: TGCGCCAGCAGCCTACAGGGGACGGATACGCAGTATTTT.

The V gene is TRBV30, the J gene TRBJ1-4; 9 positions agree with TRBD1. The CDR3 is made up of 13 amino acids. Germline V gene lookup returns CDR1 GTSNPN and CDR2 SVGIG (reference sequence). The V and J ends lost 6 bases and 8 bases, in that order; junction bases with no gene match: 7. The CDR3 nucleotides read TGTGCCTGCATGCACAGGGGGCACGAAAAACTGTTTTTT. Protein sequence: CACMHRGHEKLFF. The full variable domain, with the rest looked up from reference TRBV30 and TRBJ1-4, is SQTIHQWPATLVQPVGSPLSLECTVEGTSNPNLYWYRQAAGRGLQLLFYSVGIGQISSEVPQNLSASRPQDRQFILSSKKLLLSDSGFYLCACMHRGHEKLFFGSGTQLSVL.

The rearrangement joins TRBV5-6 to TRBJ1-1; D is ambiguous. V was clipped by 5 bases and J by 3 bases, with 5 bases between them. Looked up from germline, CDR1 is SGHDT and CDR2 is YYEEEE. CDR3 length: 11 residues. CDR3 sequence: CASSIDTEAFF. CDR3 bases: TGTGCCAGCAGTATCGACACTGAAGCTTTCTTT.

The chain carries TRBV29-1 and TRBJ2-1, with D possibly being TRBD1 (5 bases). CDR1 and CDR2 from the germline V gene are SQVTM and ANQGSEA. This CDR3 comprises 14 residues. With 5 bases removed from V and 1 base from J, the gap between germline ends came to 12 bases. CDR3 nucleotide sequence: TGCAGCGTTCGCAGGGTTGTATCCTACAATGAGCAGTTCTTC. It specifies CSVRRVVSYNEQFF.